One sample yielded the 18 T cell receptor beta chains listed below, sequenced in a study of shared clonotypes between healthy human individuals. TCRdb's table, derived via immunoSEQ multiplex PCR, lists solely in-frame clones and lacks some. Among 800,000 to 1,200,000 clones listed, 70% to 80% were seen once. The sequencing sample was made of memory CD4+ T cells from PBMCs. Stated subset: CD45RA-negative fraction. These receptor sequences come from a young man in good health. Some clones in this sample may be carry-over from other donors' samples.

The chain combines TRBV29-1 with TRBJ2-7; 16 nucleotides match TRBD2. This CDR3 region has 18 residues. With 1 base clipped from V and 0 bases from J, the junction kept 6 bases outside the gene matches. The germline V gene encodes CDR1 SQVTM and CDR2 ANQGSEA. CDR3 loop: CSVEGWGLAGGSSYEQYF. DNA for the CDR3: TGCAGCGTTGAAGGATGGGGACTAGCGGGGGGGAGCTCCTACGAGCAGTACTTC.

The V call is TRBV28, the J call TRBJ1-1; D is ambiguous. The germline V gene encodes CDR1 MDHEN and CDR2 SYDVKM. V lost 6 bases, J lost 0 bases, and 8 bases lay in between. The length of the CDR3 is 13 residues. The CDR3: CASSRGMNTEAFF. The CDR3 coding sequence is TGTGCCAGCAGCCGAGGAATGAACACTGAAGCTTTCTTT.

Concerning this clone: Relative to the germline gene, one junction end is altered; a read error may explain this. V and J are TRBV7-3 and TRBJ2-1, with 9 nucleotides matching TRBD2. This CDR3 contains 16 residues. From germline, CDR1 is SGHTA and CDR2 FQGTGA. DNA of the CDR3: TGTGCCAGCAGCTTAACCGGGACTAGCCCCTACGATGAGCAGTTCTTC. Amino acid sequence: CASSLTGTSPYDEQFF.

Points on this clone: The junction shows a germline mismatch at one end, possibly a read error. The chain is built from TRBV7-9 and TRBJ1-2, with 10 bases aligning to TRBD1. CDR1 SEHNR and CDR2 FQNEAQ come from the germline V gene (reference sequence). This CDR3 has 18 residues. The DNA for the CDR3 is TGTGCCAGCGGCTTAGACTCGGGACAGGGGCGGCGGAACTATGGCTACACCTTC. Translated: CASGLDSGQGRRNYGYTF.

This rearrangement joins TRBV7-9 to TRBJ1-4; 7 nucleotides align to TRBD1. V shed 1 base, J shed 8 bases, and the junction held 1 base outside the gene matches. The CDR3 runs to 13 residues. Germline V lookup: CDR1 SEHNR, CDR2 FQNEAQ (reference sequence). DNA for the CDR3: TGTGCCAGCAGCTTAGTGACAGGGGAAAAACTGTTTTTT. Protein product: CASSLVTGEKLFF.

The rearrangement uses TRBV28 and TRBJ2-5; 14 bases agree with TRBD2. Germline CDR1 is MDHEN and CDR2 is SYDVKM. There are 17 residues in the CDR3. Trimming removed 1 base from V and 5 bases from J; junction bases left unmatched: 6. The chain's CDR3 is CASSLSLRTSGRETQYF. The CDR3 DNA follows: TGTGCCAGCAGTTTATCACTGCGGACTAGCGGGAGGGAGACCCAGTACTTC.

The rearrangement links TRBV7-8 to TRBJ2-1; D may be TRBD2 (6 bases). The V and J ends lost 1 base and 9 bases respectively, with 10 bases between them. This CDR3 contains 13 residues. From germline, CDR1 is SGHVS and CDR2 FQNEAQ. Written as DNA, the CDR3 is TGTGCCAGCAGCTTAGAGCAGGAGGGTGAGCAGTTCTTC. Residues: CASSLEQEGEQFF.

The chain is built from TRBV6-1 and TRBJ2-2; D remains unclear. Per germline, CDR1 MNHNS and CDR2 SASEGT. Trimming took off 7 bases at V and 1 base at J, with 10 bases between the two ends. CDR3 size: 14 residues. The CDR3 is CASTLQQNTGELFF. DNA for the CDR3: TGTGCCAGCACGCTTCAACAGAACACCGGGGAGCTGTTTTTT.

This chain connects TRBV5-4 to TRBJ2-5; 7 bases fit TRBD2. Germline V gene sequence: CDR1 SGHNT, CDR2 YYREEE (reference sequence). The trim removed 1 base at V and 5 bases at J, leaving 8 bases unmatched. This CDR3 is built from 15 residues. The CDR3 DNA is TGTGCCAGCAGCTTGATGAGCGGGATAGGGGAGACCCAGTACTTC. It is translated as CASSLMSGIGETQYF.

This clone was detected a few times. The rearrangement links TRBV6-6 to TRBJ2-3; D not certain. The CDR3 spans 13 residues. CDR1 is MNHNY and CDR2 is SVGAGI in the germline V gene (reference sequence). The V end lost 2 bases, the J end lost 2 bases, and 5 bases lay between the germline ends. The CDR3 DNA follows: TGTGCCAGCAGTTACGTCGTCACAGATACGCAGTATTTT. Amino acid sequence: CASSYVVTDTQYF.

In this sample, this clone turned up a few times. The chain carries TRBV7-8 and TRBJ2-7; 10 bases map to TRBD2. The junction had 12 bases not matched to a gene; V was cut back by 6 bases and J by 7 bases. This CDR3 contains 15 residues. From germline, CDR1 is SGHVS and CDR2 FQNEAQ. The DNA of the CDR3 is TGTGCCAGCAGTAGACTCAGCGGGAGGGAAGGAGAGCAGTACTTC. Translation: CASSRLSGREGEQYF.

V usage is TRBV28 and J usage is TRBJ1-4; D gene ambiguous. The germline gives CDR1 MDHEN, CDR2 SYDVKM. Trimming stripped 4 bases from V and 4 bases from J, with 10 bases between. The CDR3 extends over 14 amino acids. The CDR3 sequence: CASSSAPDNEKLFF. The CDR3 DNA reads TGTGCCAGCAGTTCGGCACCGGATAATGAAAAACTGTTTTTT.

This clone was seen at least ten times. This CDR3 is also generated by other DNA sequences in the sample. This chain connects TRBV28 to TRBJ1-2; D unresolved. Germline V gene data show CDR1 as MDHEN and CDR2 as SYDVKM. The CDR3 runs 12 residues. V shed 6 bases and J shed 3 bases, with 8 bases lying between them. Written as DNA, the CDR3 is TGTGCCAGCAGCCGTGGGGACTATGGCTACACCTTC. It translates to CASSRGDYGYTF.

The J gene is TRBJ2-3, the V gene TRBV2; TRBD2 matches 9 bases. V was clipped by 5 bases and J by 0 bases; unmatched bases: 9. The CDR3 length is 17 residues. Germline CDR1 and CDR2: SNHLY and FYNNEI. This CDR3 is CASSIAGAATSTDTQYF. CDR3 DNA sequence: TGTGCCAGCAGTATAGCGGGGGCGGCGACTAGCACAGATACGCAGTATTTT.

The rearrangement joins TRBV20-1 to TRBJ2-1; D is uncertain. V lost 0 bases and J lost 9, with 6 bases in between. The CDR3 is 11 amino acids. Germline CDR1 and CDR2: DFQATT and SNEGSKA (reference sequence). CDR3 loop: CSARDPTEQFF. Here the CDR3 DNA reads TGCAGTGCTAGAGATCCGACTGAGCAGTTCTTC.

This clone showed up many times. The rearrangement uses TRBV4-1 and TRBJ2-7; D remains unclear. This CDR3 region has 14 residues. V dropped 1 base and J dropped 0 bases, with 7 bases sitting between them. Germline V gives CDR1 MGHRA, CDR2 YSYEKL. The CDR3, as DNA: TGCGCCAGCAGCCAAGGGCAGAGCTCCTACGAGCAGTACTTC. This encodes CASSQGQSSYEQYF.

The chain has TRBV30 and TRBJ2-7; 7 nucleotides align to TRBD2. V gave up 1 base and J gave up 4 bases; unmatched junction bases: 7. The CDR3 consists of 14 residues. The germline CDR1 and CDR2 sequences are GTSNPN and SVGIG (reference sequence). The CDR3 protein is CAWSGGGSLYEQYF. DNA for the CDR3: TGTGCCTGGAGTGGTGGCGGGAGCTTATACGAGCAGTACTTC.

The CDR3 region has the DNA TGTGCCAGCGAAGAGGGGGCGAGGTACGAGCAGTACTTC. Protein sequence: CASEEGARYEQYF. The genes are TRBV28 and TRBJ2-5; 7 bases are shared with TRBD1. The J call may not be correct, given that the DNA end is closer to TRBJ2-7. The germline V gene encodes CDR1 MDHEN and CDR2 SYDVKM. The CDR3 covers 13 residues.